This T cell receptor (beta chain) appears in the sequencing data of a study of metastatic and nonmetastatic thyroid tumors. About the study: Malignant thyroid and benign thyroid patients provided blood and tumor or nodule tissue whose repertoires were compared.

By share of the sample, this clone is medium-sized (0.01 to 0.1%). The CDR3 covers 14 residues. Per the germline V gene, CDR1 is DFQATT and CDR2 is SNEGSKA (reference sequence). Trimming stripped 2 bases from V and 0 bases from J, with 11 bases between. No treatment of any kind had been given to any patient before thyroid surgery. TCRdb re-called clones via MiXCR from the PCR reads. The sample contains around 10,000 clones, 25% to 35% of which appear only once. Material for sequencing was tumor tissue. The chain is built from TRBV20-1 and TRBJ2-7; D is unresolved. The origin of this receptor is a female donor with papillary thyroid cancer or a benign thyroid nodule (not recorded which). Some clones in this sample may be carry-over from other donors' samples. CDR3 in DNA: TGCAGTGCTAGAACGGTGGCGGACTCCTACGAGCAGTACTTC. It specifies CSARTVADSYEQYF.